This entry is about one TCR beta chain. Its antigen is currently unknown. The data were taken from a study of T cell responses to AZD1222 COVID-19 vaccine. Study findings and constraints: Nearly half of spike-specific TCRs reportedly go after variant regions that carry no mutations. Females outnumbered males among donors, who were mostly white British; clonal diversity was possibly underestimated.

Sequenced by immunoSEQ multiplex PCR; TCRdb stores in-frame clones only, minus some. The table shows about 180,000 clones, with 85% to 90% occurring only once. V was shortened by 7 bases and J by 2 bases, with 17 bases between the two germline ends. Germline lookup yields CDR1 LNHDA and CDR2 SQIVND (reference sequence). The CDR3 has 15 amino acids. The material sequenced was peripheral blood, taken on day 0 of AZD1222 vaccination. The sequence derives from an adult in good health. The chain has TRBV19 and TRBJ1-1; maybe TRBD1 (5 bases). CDR3 nucleotide sequence: TGTGCCAGTATAAAGGGGCGGGGACGAAACACTGAAGCTTTCTTT. This translates into CASIKGRGRNTEAFF.